The text below deals with one TCR beta chain. Per germline, CDR1 LNHDA and CDR2 SQIVND (reference sequence). The CDR3 is 13 residues long. With 4 bases clipped from V and 6 bases from J, the junction kept 4 bases outside the gene matches. This sample was included in a study of untreated major depressive disorder. Sequenced by immunoSEQ multiplex PCR; TCRdb stores in-frame clones only, minus some. The sample lists tens of thousands of clones; roughly 93% were seen once. Sequencing was performed on CD4+ T cells from PBMCs. The J gene is TRBJ2-7, the V gene TRBV19; TRBD1 matches 9 bases. This receptor was obtained from a man aged 25-40 years in good health. The CDR3 protein is CASSTTGGLEQYF. The CDR3 region has the DNA TGTGCCAGTAGTACGACAGGGGGGCTCGAGCAGTACTTC.